This entry describes one T cell receptor beta chain. No antigen is known for it. The assay was immunoSEQ multiplex PCR, and TCRdb's table has in-frame clones only and misses some. The sample includes more than 4,500 clones, around 66% of them seen just once. The record originates from a study of high-grade serous ovarian cancer treatment subgroups. Study background: Samples averaged around 13,000 reads and some 7,500 unique TCR beta rearrangements.

The tumor samples were collected prior to definitive surgery or chemotherapy. Broader study findings: Different patients shared almost no repertoire; same-patient tumors shared roughly 0.095 to 0.85.

In germline, CDR1 is MRHNA, CDR2 SNTAGT. Trimming stripped 3 bases from V and 9 bases from J, with 12 bases between. The CDR3 runs 13 residues. The specimen sequenced was tumor tissue. This clonotype was sampled from a human donor with high-grade serous ovarian cancer. The V and J genes are TRBV6-4 and TRBJ2-1; a weak D match, TRBD2 (6 bases). CDR3 sequence (DNA): TGTGCCAGCAGTGATGACAGACTAGGTGAGCAGTTCTTC. It is translated as CASSDDRLGEQFF.